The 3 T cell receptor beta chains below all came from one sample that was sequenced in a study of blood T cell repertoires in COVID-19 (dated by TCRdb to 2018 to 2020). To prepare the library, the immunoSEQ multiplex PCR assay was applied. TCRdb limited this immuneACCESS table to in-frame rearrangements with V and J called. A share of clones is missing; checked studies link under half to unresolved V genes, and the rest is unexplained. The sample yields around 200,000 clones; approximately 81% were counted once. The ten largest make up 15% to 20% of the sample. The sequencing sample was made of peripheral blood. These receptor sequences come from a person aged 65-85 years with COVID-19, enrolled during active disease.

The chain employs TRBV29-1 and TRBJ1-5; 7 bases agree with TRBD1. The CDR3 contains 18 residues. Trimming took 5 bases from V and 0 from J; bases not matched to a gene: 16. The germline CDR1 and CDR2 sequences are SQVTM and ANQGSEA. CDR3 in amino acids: CSVKIRQGALYSNQPQHF. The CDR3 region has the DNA TGCAGCGTTAAGATTAGACAGGGCGCCCTTTATAGCAATCAGCCCCAGCATTTT.

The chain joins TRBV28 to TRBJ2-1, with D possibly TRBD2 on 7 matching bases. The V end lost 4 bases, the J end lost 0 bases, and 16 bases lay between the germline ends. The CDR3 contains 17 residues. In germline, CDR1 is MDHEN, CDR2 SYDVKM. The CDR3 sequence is CASSSLGGASSYNEQFF. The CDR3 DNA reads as TGTGCCAGCAGTTCCTTAGGGGGGGCTAGCTCCTACAATGAGCAGTTCTTC.

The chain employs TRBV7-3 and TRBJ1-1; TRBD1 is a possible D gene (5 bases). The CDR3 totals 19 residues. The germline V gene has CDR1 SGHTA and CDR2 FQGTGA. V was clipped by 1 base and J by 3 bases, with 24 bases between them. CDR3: CASSLKGVMGRGWDTEAFF. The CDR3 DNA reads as TGTGCCAGCAGCTTAAAGGGAGTGATGGGGAGGGGTTGGGACACTGAAGCTTTCTTT.